The source of this TCR beta chain is a study of Graves' ophthalmopathy and Graves' hyperthyroidism. For this clonotype: Its target is not known.

Study observations and caveats: Most thyroid clonotypes with frequency above 0.001 were detected in blood too.

Researchers took RNA transcripts and amplified TCR beta CDR3 regions from them. RT-PCR was first run with HTBI primers, then multiplex PCR in a second round. TCRdb re-derived calls from the multiplex PCR reads in MiXCR, one entry per CDR3 protein. The sample shows over a million distinct CDR3 sequences, roughly 35% of them seen only once. This sequence was found in an adult man with Graves' hyperthyroidism. The sequenced sample was peripheral blood or thyroid tissue (not recorded which).

CDR3 bases: TGTGCCAGCGGACAGGGGGCCCTCCAAGAGACCCAGTACTTC. It specifies CASGQGALQETQYF. The chain joins TRBV7-2 to TRBJ2-5; 11 nucleotides line up with TRBD1. The CDR3 runs to 14 residues. Looked up from germline, CDR1 is SGHTA and CDR2 is FQGNSA. Trimming took 8 bases from V and 1 from J; bases not matched to a gene: 3. Full variable domain (outside the CDR3, taken from reference TRBV7-2 and TRBJ2-5): GAGVSQSPSNKVTEKGKDVELRCDPISGHTALYWYRQSLGQGLEFLIYFQGNSAPDKSGLPSDRFSAERTGGSVSTLTIQRTQQEDSAVYLCASGQGALQETQYFGPGTRLLVL.